A single sample gave rise to the 12 T cell receptor beta chains below, sequenced in a study of blood T cell repertoires in COVID-19. Using immunoSEQ multiplex PCR, the repertoire was profiled, and TCRdb retains in-frame clones only, with some absent. The table records fewer than 200,000 clones, 75% to 80% of them present only once. Material for sequencing was peripheral blood. These receptors all come from an older woman with acute or convalescent COVID-19.

The V gene is TRBV19, the J gene TRBJ2-3; D possibly corresponds to TRBD2 (6 bases). Deletions cut 3 bases from V and 0 bases from J, with 13 bases between. Germline CDR1 reads LNHDA; CDR2 reads SQIVND (reference sequence). CDR3 length: 16 residues. The CDR3 region is CASSIVADPSTDTQYF. The CDR3 DNA is TGTGCCAGTAGTATCGTAGCGGACCCTAGCACAGATACGCAGTATTTT.

The gene calls are TRBV4-1 and TRBJ2-3, with 12 bases identical to TRBD2. Germline V gene data show CDR1 as MGHRA and CDR2 as YSYEKL. CDR3 length: 18 amino acids. Trimming at V came to 1 base and at J to 7 bases, leaving 12 bases not matched to a gene. The CDR3, as DNA: TGCGCCAGCAGCCAAGGGTATCAACTAGCGGGAGGAGATTATACGCAGTATTTT. Translated, it gives CASSQGYQLAGGDYTQYF.

The rearrangement links TRBV9 to TRBJ2-3; D may be TRBD1 (6 bases). CDR1 is SGDLS and CDR2 is YYNGEE in the germline V gene. This CDR3 region has 17 residues. Trimming shortened V by 3 bases and J by 1 base, and 18 bases separated the two germline ends. The CDR3 DNA is TGTGCCAGCAGCGAGGGCCCCCAGGGGATTGGCACAGATACGCAGTATTTT. Encoded protein: CASSEGPQGIGTDTQYF.

The V gene is TRBV30, the J gene TRBJ2-6, with a weak D call TRBD2 (5 bases). Trimming cost V 4 bases and J 4 bases, with 14 bases left between them. Germline-derived CDR1 and CDR2 are GTSNPN and SVGIG (reference sequence). The CDR3 is 15 amino acids. CDR3 residues: CAWTGFGMGANVLTF. The CDR3 region has the DNA TGTGCCTGGACTGGGTTCGGGATGGGGGCCAACGTCCTGACTTTC.

The rearrangement uses TRBV7-9 and TRBJ2-5; 8 positions agree with TRBD1. CDR1 is SEHNR and CDR2 is FQNEAQ in the germline V gene (reference sequence). Germline trimming cut 2 bases from V and 1 base from J; bases unmatched to any gene: 3. The CDR3 is made up of 15 amino acids. The CDR3 loop is CASSLWTGIQETQYF. The DNA of the CDR3 is TGTGCCAGCAGCTTATGGACAGGGATCCAAGAGACCCAGTACTTC.

The chain uses TRBV5-4 and TRBJ1-2; D gene uncertain. Trimming stripped 3 bases from V and 7 bases from J, with 16 bases between. The CDR3 length is 14 residues. CDR1 and CDR2 (germline): SGHNT, YYREEE (reference sequence). The CDR3 DNA sequence: TGTGCCAGCAGCTCGGAGATTGACGGCAGTGGCTACACCTTC. It codes for CASSSEIDGSGYTF.

Only one count was recorded for this clone. The rearrangement links TRBV4-1 to TRBJ1-4, with unresolved D. In germline, CDR1 is MGHRA, CDR2 YSYEKL. The CDR3 contains 15 residues. Trimming stripped 4 bases from V and 6 bases from J, with 15 bases between. This CDR3 reads CASSPTPARDEKLFF. CDR3 sequence (DNA): TGCGCCAGCAGCCCTACCCCGGCCCGGGATGAAAAACTGTTTTTT.

The chain carries TRBV2 and TRBJ2-2; the D gene is possibly TRBD2 (5 bases). This CDR3 has 14 residues. The V end was cut by 5 bases, the J end by 8 bases, with 15 bases between. Germline lookup yields CDR1 SNHLY and CDR2 FYNNEI. CDR3 coding DNA: TGTGCCAGCAGTACCCATCGGGGAATAGGGGAGCTGTTTTTT. Residues: CASSTHRGIGELFF.

The rearrangement joins TRBV30 to TRBJ1-2, with 7 bases that match TRBD1. The junction had 7 bases not matched to a gene; V was cut back by 2 bases and J by 7 bases. This CDR3 contains 13 residues. The germline V gene has CDR1 GTSNPN and CDR2 SVGIG (reference sequence). CDR3 DNA: TGTGCCTGGAGTCCCTCCGACAGGGTTGGCTACACCTTC. It specifies CAWSPSDRVGYTF.

The chain combines TRBV5-1 with TRBJ2-3, with TRBD2 identical over 10 bases. Germline V gives CDR1 SGHRS, CDR2 YFSETQ. J lost 7 bases, V lost 4 bases, and 12 bases had no gene match. The CDR3 runs to 16 residues. The CDR3 loop is CASSPIGLAGVNTQYF. DNA for the CDR3: TGCGCCAGCAGCCCAATCGGGCTAGCGGGAGTAAATACGCAGTATTTT.

The chain is built from TRBV11-2 and TRBJ1-3, with 7 nucleotides matching TRBD1. The CDR3 totals 15 residues. V shed 0 bases and J 4 bases; nucleotides not matched to a gene: 3. Looked up from germline, CDR1 is SGHAT and CDR2 is FQNNGV. This CDR3 reads CASSLEGQYGNTIYF. The CDR3 region has the DNA TGTGCCAGCAGCTTAGAGGGACAGTACGGAAACACCATATATTTT.

The chain combines TRBV27 with TRBJ1-5; 9 bases fit TRBD1. Trimming cost V 8 bases and J 9 bases; bases outside gene matches: 8. CDR3 length: 13 residues. Germline CDR1 reads MNHEY; CDR2 reads SMNVEV (reference sequence). CDR3 region: CASAWTGEGPQHF. The CDR3 DNA follows: TGTGCCAGCGCCTGGACAGGGGAAGGGCCCCAGCATTTT.